The clone carrying this TCR beta chain was observed once. This sample is part of a study of T cell changes during pregnancy in multiple sclerosis. The CDR3 consists of 14 residues. Germline V gene sequence: CDR1 GTSNPN, CDR2 SVGIG (reference sequence). The V end was cut by 1 base, the J end by 5 bases, with 11 bases between. The table came from immunoSEQ multiplex PCR; TCRdb's copy has only in-frame clones and leaves some out. The data hold roughly 40,000 clones, with around 90% observed a single time. This material consisted of CD4+ T cells from peripheral blood mononuclear cells, taken in the third trimester of pregnancy. This receptor was taken from a female donor with multiple sclerosis, enrolled in a pregnancy study. The rearrangement uses TRBV30 and TRBJ2-2, with a weak D call TRBD2 (5 bases). The CDR3 loop reads CAWSETRGTGELFF. DNA of the CDR3: TGTGCCTGGAGTGAAACTAGAGGTACCGGGGAGCTGTTTTTT.